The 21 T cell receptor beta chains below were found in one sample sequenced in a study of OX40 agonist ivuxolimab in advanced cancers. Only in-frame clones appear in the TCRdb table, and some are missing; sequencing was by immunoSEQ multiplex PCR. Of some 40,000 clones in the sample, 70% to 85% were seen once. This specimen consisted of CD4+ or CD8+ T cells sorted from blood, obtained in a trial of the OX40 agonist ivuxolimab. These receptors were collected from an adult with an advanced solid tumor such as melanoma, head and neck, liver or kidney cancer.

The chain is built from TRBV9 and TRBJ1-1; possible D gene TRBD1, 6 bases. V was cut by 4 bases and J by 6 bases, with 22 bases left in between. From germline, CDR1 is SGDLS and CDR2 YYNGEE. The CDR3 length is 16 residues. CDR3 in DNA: TGTGCCAGCAGCCCAGTCGCGGGGGGGGCGAGGGCTGAAGCTTTCTTT. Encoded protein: CASSPVAGGARAEAFF.

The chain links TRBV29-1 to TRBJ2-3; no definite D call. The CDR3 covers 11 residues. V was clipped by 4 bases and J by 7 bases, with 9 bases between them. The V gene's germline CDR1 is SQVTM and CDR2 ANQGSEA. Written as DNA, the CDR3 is TGCAGCGTTGCTACCCAGAATACGCAGTATTTT. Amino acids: CSVATQNTQYF.

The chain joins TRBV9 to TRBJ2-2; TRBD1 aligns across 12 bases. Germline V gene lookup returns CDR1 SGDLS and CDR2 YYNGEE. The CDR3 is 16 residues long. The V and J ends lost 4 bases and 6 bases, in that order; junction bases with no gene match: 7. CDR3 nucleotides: TGTGCCAGCAGCACACCGGGACAGGGGGCAGCCGGGGAGCTGTTTTTT. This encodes CASSTPGQGAAGELFF.

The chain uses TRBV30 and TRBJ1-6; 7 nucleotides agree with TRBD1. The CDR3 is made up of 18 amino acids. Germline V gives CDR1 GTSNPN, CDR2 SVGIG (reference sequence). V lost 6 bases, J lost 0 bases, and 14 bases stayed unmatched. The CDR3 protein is CACSGTETFSSYNSPLHF. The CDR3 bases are TGTGCCTGTTCCGGGACAGAGACCTTTAGCTCCTATAATTCACCCCTCCACTTT.

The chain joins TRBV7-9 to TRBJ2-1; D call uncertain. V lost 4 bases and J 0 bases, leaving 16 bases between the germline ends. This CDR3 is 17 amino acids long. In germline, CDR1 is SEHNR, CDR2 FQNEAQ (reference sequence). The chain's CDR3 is CASSSDVGLNSYNEQFF. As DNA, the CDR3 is TGTGCCAGCAGCTCAGACGTTGGCTTAAACTCCTACAATGAGCAGTTCTTC.

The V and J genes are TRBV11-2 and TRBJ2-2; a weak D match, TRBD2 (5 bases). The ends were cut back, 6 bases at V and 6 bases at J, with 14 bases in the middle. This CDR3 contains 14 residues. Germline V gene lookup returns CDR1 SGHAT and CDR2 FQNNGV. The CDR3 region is CASRGDLVSGELFF. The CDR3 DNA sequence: TGTGCCAGCAGGGGAGATTTGGTGTCCGGGGAGCTGTTTTTT.

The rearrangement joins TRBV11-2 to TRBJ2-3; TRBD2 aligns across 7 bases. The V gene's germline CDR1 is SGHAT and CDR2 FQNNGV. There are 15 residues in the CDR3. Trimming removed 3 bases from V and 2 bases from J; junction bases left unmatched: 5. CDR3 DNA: TGTGCCAGCAGCTTCTCAGCGGGAACCACAGATACGCAGTATTTT. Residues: CASSFSAGTTDTQYF.

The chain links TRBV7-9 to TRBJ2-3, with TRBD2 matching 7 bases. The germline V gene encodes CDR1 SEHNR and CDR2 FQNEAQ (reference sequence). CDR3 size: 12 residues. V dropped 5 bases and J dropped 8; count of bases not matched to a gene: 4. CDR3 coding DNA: TGTGCCAGCAGCCCCCTAGCGGCTACGCAGTATTTT. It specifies CASSPLAATQYF.

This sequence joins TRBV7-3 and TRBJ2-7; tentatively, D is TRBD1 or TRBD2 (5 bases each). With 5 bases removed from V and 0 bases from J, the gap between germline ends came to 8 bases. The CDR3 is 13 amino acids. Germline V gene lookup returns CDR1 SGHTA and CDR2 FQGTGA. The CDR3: CASSPGASYEQYF. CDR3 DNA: TGTGCCAGCAGCCCCGGGGCCTCCTACGAGCAGTACTTC.

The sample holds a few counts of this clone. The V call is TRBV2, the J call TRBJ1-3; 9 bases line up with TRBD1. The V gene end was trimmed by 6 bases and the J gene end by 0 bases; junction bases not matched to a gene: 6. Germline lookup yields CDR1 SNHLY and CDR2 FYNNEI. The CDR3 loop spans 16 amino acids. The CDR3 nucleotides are TGTGCCAGCAGGGGGGGACAGGGAATCTCTGGAAACACCATATATTTT. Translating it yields CASRGGQGISGNTIYF.

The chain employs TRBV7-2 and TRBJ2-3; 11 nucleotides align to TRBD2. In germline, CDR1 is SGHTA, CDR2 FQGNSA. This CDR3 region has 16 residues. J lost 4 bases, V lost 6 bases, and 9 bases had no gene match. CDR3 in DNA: TGTGCCAGCAGGCTGGGAACTAGCGGGGGCTCAGATACGCAGTATTTT. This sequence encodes CASRLGTSGGSDTQYF.

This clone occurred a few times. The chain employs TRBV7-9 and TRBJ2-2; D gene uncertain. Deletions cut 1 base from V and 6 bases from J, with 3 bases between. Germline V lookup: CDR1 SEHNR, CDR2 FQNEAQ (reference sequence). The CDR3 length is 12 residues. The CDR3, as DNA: TGTGCCAGCAGCTTAGATGCCGGGGAGCTGTTTTTT. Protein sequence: CASSLDAGELFF.

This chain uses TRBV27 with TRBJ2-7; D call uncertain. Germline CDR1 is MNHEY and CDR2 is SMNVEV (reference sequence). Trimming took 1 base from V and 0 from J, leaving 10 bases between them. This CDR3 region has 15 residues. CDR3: CASSLFSWDSYEQYF. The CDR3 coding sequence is TGTGCCAGCAGTTTATTTTCGTGGGACTCCTACGAGCAGTACTTC.

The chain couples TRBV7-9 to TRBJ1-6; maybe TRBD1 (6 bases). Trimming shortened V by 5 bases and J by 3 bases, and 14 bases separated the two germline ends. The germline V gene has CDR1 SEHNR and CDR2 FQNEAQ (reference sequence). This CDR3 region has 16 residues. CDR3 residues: CASSKWDTDYNSPLHF. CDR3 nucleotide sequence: TGTGCCAGCAGCAAATGGGACACCGACTATAATTCACCCCTCCACTTT.

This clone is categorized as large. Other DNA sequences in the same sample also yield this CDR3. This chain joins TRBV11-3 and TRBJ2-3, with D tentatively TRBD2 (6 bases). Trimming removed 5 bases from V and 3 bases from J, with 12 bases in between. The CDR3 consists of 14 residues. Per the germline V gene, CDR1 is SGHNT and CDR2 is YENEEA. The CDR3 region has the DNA TGTGCCAGCAGCCGGGGACTCTTTACAGATACGCAGTATTTT. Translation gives CASSRGLFTDTQYF.

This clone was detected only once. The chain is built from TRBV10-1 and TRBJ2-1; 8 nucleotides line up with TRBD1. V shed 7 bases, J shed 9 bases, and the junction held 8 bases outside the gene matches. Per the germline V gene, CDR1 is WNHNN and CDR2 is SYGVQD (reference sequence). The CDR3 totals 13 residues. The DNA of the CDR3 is TGCGCCAGCAAAAGACAGGGGTCGGCTGAGCAGTTCTTC. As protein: CASKRQGSAEQFF.

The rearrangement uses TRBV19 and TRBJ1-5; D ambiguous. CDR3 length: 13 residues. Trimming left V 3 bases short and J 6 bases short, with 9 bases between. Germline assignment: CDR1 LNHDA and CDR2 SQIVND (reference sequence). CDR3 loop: CASSMTLSQPQHF. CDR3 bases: TGTGCCAGTAGTATGACTCTCTCTCAGCCCCAGCATTTT.

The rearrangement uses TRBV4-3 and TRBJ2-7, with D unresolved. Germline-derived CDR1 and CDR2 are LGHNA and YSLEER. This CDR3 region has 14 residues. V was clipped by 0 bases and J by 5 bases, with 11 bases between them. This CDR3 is CASSQEPDVHEQYF. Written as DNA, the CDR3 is TGCGCCAGCAGCCAAGAGCCCGATGTCCACGAGCAGTACTTC.

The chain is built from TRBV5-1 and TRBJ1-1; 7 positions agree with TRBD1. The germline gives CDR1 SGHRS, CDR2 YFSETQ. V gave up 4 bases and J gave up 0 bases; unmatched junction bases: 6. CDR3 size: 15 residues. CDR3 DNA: TGCGCCAGCAGCCTAACGGGACAGATGAACACTGAAGCTTTCTTT. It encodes CASSLTGQMNTEAFF.

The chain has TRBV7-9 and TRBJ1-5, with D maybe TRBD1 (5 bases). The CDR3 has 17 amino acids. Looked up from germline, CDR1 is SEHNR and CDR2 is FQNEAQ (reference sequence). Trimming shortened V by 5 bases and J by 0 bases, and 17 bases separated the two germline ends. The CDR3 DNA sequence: TGTGCCAGCAGCGCCTCGGGGGGTTTGAGTAGCAATCAGCCCCAGCATTTT. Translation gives CASSASGGLSSNQPQHF.

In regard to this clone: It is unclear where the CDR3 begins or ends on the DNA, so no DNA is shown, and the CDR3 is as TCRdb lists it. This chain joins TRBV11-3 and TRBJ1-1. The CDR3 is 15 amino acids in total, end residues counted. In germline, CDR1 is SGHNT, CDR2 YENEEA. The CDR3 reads CASSFGSGPNTEAFF.